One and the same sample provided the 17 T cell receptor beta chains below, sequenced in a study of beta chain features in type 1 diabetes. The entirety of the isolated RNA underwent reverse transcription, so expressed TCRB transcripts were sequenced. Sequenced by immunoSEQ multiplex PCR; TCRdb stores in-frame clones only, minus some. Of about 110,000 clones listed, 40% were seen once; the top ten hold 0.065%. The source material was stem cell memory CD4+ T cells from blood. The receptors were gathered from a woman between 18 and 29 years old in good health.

CDR3 protein: CASSVGGGGYEQFF. The CDR3 DNA reads as TGTGCCAGCAGCGTAGGTGGGGGGGGATATGAGCAGTTCTTC. The chain links TRBV9 to TRBJ2-1, with TRBD2 identical over 7 bases. The CDR3 contains 14 residues. Per germline, CDR1 SGDLS and CDR2 YYNGEE. Unmatched junction bases numbered 5, after V lost 0 bases and J lost 8 bases.

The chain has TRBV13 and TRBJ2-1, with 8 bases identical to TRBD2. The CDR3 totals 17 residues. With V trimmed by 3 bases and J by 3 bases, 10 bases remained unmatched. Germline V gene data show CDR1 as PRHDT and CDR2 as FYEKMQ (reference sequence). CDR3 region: CASSLSRGGLLYNEQFF. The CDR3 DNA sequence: TGTGCCAGCAGCTTGAGTCGGGGGGGACTCCTCTACAATGAGCAGTTCTTC.

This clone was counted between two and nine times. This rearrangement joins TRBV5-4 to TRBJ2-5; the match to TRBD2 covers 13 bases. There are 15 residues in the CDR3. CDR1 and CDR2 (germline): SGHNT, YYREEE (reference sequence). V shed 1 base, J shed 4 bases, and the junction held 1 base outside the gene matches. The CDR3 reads CASSLRLAGGETQYF. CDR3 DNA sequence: TGTGCCAGCAGCTTGCGACTAGCGGGAGGAGAGACCCAGTACTTC.

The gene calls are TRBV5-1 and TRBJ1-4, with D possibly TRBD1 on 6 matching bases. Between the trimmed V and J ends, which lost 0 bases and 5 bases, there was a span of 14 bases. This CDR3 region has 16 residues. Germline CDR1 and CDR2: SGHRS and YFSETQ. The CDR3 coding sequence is TGCGCCAGCAGCTTGGCCGCATACCAGGGGAATGAAAAACTGTTTTTT. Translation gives CASSLAAYQGNEKLFF. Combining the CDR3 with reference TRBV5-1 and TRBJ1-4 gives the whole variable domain KAGVTQTPRYLIKTRGQQVTLSCSPISGHRSVSWYQQTPGQGLQFLFEYFSETQRNKGNFPGRFSGRQFSNSRSEMNVSTLELGDSALYLCASSLAAYQGNEKLFFGSGTQLSVL.

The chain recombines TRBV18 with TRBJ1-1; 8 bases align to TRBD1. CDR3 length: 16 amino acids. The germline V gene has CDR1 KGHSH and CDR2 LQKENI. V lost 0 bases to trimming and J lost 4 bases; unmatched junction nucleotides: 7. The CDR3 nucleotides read TGTGCCAGCTCACCACCGACACAGGGGGTCTTCACTGAAGCTTTCTTT. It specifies CASSPPTQGVFTEAFF.

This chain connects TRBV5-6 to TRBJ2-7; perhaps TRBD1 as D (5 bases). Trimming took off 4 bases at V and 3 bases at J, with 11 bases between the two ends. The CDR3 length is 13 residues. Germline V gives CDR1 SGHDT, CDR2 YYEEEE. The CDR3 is CASSLGVSYEQYF. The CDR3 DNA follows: TGTGCCAGCAGCCTAGGGGTTAGCTACGAGCAGTACTTC.

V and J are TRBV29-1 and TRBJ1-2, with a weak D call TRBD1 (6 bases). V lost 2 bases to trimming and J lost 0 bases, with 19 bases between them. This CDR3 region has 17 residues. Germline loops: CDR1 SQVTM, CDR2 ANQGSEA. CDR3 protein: CSVEIPPQQGSNYGYTF. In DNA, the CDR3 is TGCAGCGTTGAAATTCCCCCCCAACAGGGTTCTAACTATGGCTACACCTTC.

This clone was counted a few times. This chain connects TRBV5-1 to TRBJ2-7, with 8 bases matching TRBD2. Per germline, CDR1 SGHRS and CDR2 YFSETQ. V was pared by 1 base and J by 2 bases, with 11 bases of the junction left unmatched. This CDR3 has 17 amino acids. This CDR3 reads CASSLKVRAGATYEQYF. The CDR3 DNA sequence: TGCGCCAGCAGCTTGAAAGTTCGAGCGGGGGCGACCTACGAGCAGTACTTC.

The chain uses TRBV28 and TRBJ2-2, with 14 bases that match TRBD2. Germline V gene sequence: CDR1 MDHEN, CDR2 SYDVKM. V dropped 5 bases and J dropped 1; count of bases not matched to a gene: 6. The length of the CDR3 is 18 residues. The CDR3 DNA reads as TGTGCCAGCAGTGGGACTAGCGGGAGTGTGGTGAACACCGGGGAGCTGTTTTTT. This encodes CASSGTSGSVVNTGELFF. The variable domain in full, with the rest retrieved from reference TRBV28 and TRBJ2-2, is DVKVTQSSRYLVKRTGEKVFLECVQDMDHENMFWYRQDPGLGLRLIYFSYDVKMKEKGDIPEGYSVSREKKERFSLILESASTNQTSMYLCASSGTSGSVVNTGELFFGEGSRLTVL.

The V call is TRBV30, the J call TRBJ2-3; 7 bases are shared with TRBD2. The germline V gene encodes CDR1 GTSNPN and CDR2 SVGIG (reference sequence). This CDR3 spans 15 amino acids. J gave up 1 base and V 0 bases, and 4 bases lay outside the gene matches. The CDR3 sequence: CAWSVGGSGTDTQYF. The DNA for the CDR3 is TGTGCCTGGAGTGTAGGCGGGAGCGGCACAGATACGCAGTATTTT.

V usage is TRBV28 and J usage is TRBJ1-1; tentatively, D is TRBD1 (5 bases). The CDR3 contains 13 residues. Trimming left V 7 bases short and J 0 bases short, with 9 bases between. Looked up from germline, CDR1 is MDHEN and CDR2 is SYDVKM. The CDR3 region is CASTGGVNTEAFF. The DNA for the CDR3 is TGTGCCAGCACTGGGGGGGTGAACACTGAAGCTTTCTTT.

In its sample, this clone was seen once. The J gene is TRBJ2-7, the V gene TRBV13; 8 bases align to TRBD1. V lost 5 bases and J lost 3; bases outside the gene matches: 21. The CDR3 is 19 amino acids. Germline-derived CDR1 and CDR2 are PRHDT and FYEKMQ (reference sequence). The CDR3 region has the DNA TGTGCCAGCAGCCCAGAGGTCCAGGACAGGGTCATGTCTGGCTACGAGCAGTACTTC. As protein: CASSPEVQDRVMSGYEQYF.

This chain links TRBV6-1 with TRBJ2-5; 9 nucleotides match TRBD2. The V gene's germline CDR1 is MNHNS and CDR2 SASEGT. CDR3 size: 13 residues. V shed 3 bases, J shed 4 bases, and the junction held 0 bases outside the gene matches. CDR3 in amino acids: CASSETSGETQYF. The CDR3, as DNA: TGTGCCAGCAGTGAGACTAGCGGAGAGACCCAGTACTTC.

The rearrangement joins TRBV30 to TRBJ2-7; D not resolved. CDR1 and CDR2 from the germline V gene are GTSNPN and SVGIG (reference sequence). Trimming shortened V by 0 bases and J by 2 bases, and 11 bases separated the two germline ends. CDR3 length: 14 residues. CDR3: CAWSVKRLTYEQYF. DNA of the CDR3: TGTGCCTGGAGTGTAAAGCGCCTAACCTACGAGCAGTACTTC.

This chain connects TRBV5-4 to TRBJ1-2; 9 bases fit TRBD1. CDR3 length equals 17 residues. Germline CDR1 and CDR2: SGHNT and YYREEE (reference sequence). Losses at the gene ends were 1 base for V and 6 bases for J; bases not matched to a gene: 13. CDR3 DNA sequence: TGTGCCAGCAGCTTGCCGGGACAGGGATATATGAGCGATGGCTACACCTTC. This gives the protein CASSLPGQGYMSDGYTF.

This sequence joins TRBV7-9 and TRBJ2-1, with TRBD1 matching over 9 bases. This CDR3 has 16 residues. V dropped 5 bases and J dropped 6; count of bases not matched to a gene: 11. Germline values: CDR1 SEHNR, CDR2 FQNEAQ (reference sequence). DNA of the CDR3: TGTGCCAGCAGCGCAACCGGGACAGGGAGGATCAATGAGCAGTTCTTC. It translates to CASSATGTGRINEQFF.

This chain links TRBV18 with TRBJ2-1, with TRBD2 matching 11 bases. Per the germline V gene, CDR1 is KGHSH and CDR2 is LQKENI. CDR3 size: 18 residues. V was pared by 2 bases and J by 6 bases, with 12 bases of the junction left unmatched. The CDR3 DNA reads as TGTGCCAGCTCACCAAGGGCTAGCGGGAGGCCCGCTAGCAATGAGCAGTTCTTC. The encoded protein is CASSPRASGRPASNEQFF.